This T cell receptor (beta chain) is drawn from a study of response to subunit inactivated influenza vaccine. TCRdb recomputed calls from the RT-PCR reads with MiXCR, one row per CDR3 protein. The table lists 860,000 or so distinct CDR3 sequences, around 20% of them singletons. In this sample, this clonotype turned up a few times. Its target is unknown. Trimming removed 2 bases from V and 4 bases from J, with 14 bases in between. The CDR3 consists of 15 residues. Germline assignment: CDR1 DFQATT and CDR2 SNEGSKA (reference sequence). General study results and limits: Each seasonal flu vaccination may recruit only limited new T cells, authors suggested.

The chain links TRBV20-1 to TRBJ1-4; D call uncertain. The sequences come from PBMCs from blood, collected 4 to 6 days after vaccination. This TCR came from a man aged 45-65 years who received an inactivated influenza vaccine. CDR3 loop: CSARPRRFHNEKLFF. DNA for the CDR3: TGCAGTGCTAGACCCCGGAGATTCCATAATGAAAAACTGTTTTTT.